Sequencing of this T cell receptor beta chain was carried out in a study of cytomegalovirus exposure and HLA in healthy donors. Broader study findings: Despite most TCR sequences being rare, some public TCRs occurred in many donors.

The primer mix had 60 Vbeta and 13 Jbeta primers. Sequencing was performed with immunoSEQ multiplex PCR; in TCRdb, only in-frame clones are kept and a portion is missing. The data contain 150,000 to 200,000 clones, around 83% of them singletons. Comments on this clone: No antigen is known for it.

The source is a man aged 45-60 years in good health and CMV-seropositive. Sequenced material: PBMCs.

CDR3 region: CASSHQAHYEQYF. The CDR3 DNA follows: TGCGCCAGCAGCCACCAGGCCCACTACGAGCAGTACTTC. The chain carries TRBV4-1 and TRBJ2-7; D unclear. CDR1 MGHRA and CDR2 YSYEKL come from the germline V gene. V shed 3 bases and J shed 3 bases, with 9 bases lying between them. CDR3 length equals 13 residues.